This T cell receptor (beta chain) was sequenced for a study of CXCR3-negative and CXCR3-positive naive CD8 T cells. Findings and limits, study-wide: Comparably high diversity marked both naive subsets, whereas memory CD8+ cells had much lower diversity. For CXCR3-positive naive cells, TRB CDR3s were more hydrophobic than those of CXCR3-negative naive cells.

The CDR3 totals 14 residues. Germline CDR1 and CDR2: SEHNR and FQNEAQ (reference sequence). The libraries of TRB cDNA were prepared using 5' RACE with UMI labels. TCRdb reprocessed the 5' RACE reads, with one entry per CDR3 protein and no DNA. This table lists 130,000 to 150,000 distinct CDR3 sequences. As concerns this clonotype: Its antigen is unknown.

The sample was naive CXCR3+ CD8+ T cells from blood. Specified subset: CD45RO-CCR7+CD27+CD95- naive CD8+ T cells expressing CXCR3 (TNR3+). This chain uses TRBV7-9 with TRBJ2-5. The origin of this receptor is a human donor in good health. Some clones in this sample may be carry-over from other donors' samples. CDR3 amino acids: CASSLVTVQETQYF.